Listed below are T cell receptor beta chains from one sample, sequenced in a study of technical replicates of blood from a handful of donors. Clones were sequenced by immunoSEQ multiplex PCR, and TCRdb holds only the in-frame ones, with some missing. The table has some 70,000 clones, about 97% seen once. Sequences were obtained from T cells isolated from PBMCs. The receptors derive from a human donor in good health. CDR3s leave out the opening cysteine and the closing phenylalanine or tryptophan.

TRBV7-9,ASSLAAGSATQY
TRBV7-2,ASSYSTEAF
TRBV4-2,ASSQDTESSEQY
TRBV5-6,ASSWTSGRIDEQY
TRBV9,ASSPRGFDYEQY
TRBV4-1,ASRVGQGSEKLF
TRBV7-6,ASSQTGKDGYT
TRBV4-3,ASSQEAPVHLEAF
TRBV4-2,ASSQAPGRGLPDTQY
TRBV11-2,ASSIKDRGRFEKLF
TRBV9,ASSVRTDANTGELF
TRBV9,ASSRLAGVEGEQY
TRBV7-3,ASSSGLAEKETQY
TRBV5-1,ASSLQTGNTIY
TRBV4-3,ASSQGLAGGQRYEQY
TRBV5-6,ASSFRVISSYEQY
TRBV6-1,ASTFSVTGELF